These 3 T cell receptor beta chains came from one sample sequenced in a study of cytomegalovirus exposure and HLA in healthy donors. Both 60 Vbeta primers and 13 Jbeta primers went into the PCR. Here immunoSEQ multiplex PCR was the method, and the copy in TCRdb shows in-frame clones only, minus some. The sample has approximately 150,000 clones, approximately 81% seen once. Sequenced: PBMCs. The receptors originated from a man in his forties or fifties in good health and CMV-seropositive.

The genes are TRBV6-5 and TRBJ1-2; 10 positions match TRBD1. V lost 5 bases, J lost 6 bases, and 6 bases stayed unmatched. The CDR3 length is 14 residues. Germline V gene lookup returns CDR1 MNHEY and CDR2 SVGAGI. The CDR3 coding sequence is TGTGCCAGCAGTAACCGACAGGGGGCCGATGGCTACACCTTC. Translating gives CASSNRQGADGYTF.

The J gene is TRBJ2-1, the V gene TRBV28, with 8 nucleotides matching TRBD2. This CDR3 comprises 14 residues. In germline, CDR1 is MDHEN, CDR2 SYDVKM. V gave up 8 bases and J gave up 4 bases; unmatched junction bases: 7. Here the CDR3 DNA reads TGTGCCAGCGGGGCTGAGCGGGGGTACAATGAGCAGTTCTTC. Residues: CASGAERGYNEQFF. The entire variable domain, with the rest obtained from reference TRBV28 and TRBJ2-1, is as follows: DVKVTQSSRYLVKRTGEKVFLECVQDMDHENMFWYRQDPGLGLRLIYFSYDVKMKEKGDIPEGYSVSREKKERFSLILESASTNQTSMYLCASGAERGYNEQFFGPGTRLTVL.

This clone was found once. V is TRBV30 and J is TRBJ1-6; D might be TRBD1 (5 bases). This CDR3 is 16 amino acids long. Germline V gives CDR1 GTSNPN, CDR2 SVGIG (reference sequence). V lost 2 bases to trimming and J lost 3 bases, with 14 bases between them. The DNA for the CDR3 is TGTGCCTGGAGTTCCCCGACAGTCAGCTATAATTCACCCCTCCACTTT. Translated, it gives CAWSSPTVSYNSPLHF.